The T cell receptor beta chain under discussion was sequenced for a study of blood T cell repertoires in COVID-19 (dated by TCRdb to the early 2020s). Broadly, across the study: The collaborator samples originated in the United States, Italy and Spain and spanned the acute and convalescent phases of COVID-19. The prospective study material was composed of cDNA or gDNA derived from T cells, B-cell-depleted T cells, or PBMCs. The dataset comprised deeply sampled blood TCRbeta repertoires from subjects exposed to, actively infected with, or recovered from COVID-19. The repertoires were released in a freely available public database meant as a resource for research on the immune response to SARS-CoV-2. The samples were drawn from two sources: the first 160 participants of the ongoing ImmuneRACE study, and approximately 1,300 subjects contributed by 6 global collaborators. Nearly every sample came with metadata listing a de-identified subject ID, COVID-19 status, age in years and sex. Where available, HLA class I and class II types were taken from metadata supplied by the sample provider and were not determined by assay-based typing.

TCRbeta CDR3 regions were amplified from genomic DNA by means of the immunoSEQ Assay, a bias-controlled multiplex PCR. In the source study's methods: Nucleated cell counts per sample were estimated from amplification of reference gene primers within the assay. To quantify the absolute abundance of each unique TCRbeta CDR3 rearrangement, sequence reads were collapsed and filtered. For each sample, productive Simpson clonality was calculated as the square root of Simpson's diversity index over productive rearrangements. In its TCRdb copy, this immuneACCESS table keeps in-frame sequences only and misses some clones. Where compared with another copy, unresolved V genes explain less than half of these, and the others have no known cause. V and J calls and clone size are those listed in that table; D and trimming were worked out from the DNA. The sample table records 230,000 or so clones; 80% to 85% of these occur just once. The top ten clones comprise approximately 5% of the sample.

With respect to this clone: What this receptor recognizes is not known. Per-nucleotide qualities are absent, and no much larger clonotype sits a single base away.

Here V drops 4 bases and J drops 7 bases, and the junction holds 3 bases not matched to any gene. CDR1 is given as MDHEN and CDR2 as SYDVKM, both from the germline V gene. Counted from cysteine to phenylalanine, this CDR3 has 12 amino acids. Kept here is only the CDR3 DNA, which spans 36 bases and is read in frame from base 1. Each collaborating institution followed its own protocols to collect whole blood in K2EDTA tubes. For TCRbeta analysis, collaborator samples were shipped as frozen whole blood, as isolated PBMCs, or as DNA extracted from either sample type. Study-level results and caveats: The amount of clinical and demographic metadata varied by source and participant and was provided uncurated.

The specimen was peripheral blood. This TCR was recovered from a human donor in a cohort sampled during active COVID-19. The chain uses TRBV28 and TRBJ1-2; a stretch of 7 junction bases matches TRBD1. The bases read TGTGCCAGCAGTTGGGCAGGGGGTGGCTACACCTTC. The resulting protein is CASSWAGGGYTF.